This T cell receptor beta chain emerged from a study of memory CD4+ T cells and cytomegalovirus serostatus. Study findings and constraints: Suggested: most of the CMV-linked TCR signature lies in CD4+ memory cells. Each of 67 CMV-associated TCRbeta sequences occurred in one to five individuals.

Of note for this clone: Its antigen is still unknown.

TCRdb's copy holds only in-frame clones and misses some; the assay was immunoSEQ multiplex PCR. The profile shows around 62,000 clones, about 76% of them singletons. The sort gate was single viable CD3+CD4+CD8-CD45RO+ cells for memory CD4+ T cells. Positive selection with CD4 microbeads enriched total CD4+ T cells. The CDR3 length is 14 residues. CDR1 and CDR2 (germline): SGHRS, YFSETQ. V dropped 5 bases and J dropped 10 bases, with 18 bases sitting between them. The sequencing input was memory CD4+ T cells from blood. This sequence was found in an adult in good health and CMV-seropositive. The chain recombines TRBV5-1 with TRBJ1-4, with D tentatively TRBD1 (5 bases). CDR3 DNA sequence: TGCGCCAGCAGTAGGATCGGGGGAGGGGTAAAACTGTTTTTT. Translation: CASSRIGGGVKLFF.